One and the same sample provided the 3 T cell receptor beta chains below, sequenced in a study of shared clonotypes between healthy human individuals. Method: immunoSEQ multiplex PCR; TCRdb's copy keeps in-frame clones and lacks some. The sample lists hundreds of thousands of clones, approximately 96% occurring once. As defined, naive CD8 cells were CD45RO-negative and positively selected for CCR7, with terminally differentiated effector memory CD45RA+ cells excluded. Sequencing was performed on naive CD8+ T cells sorted from blood. The receptor set was obtained from a woman in her twenties or thirties in good health.

The chain couples TRBV29-1 to TRBJ2-2, with D perhaps matching TRBD1 (6 bases). This CDR3 has 14 residues. V was trimmed by 3 bases and J by 1 base, leaving 9 bases between them. CDR1 and CDR2 from the germline V gene are SQVTM and ANQGSEA. The CDR3 sequence: CSVDRGKNTGELFF. CDR3 sequence (DNA): TGCAGCGTTGACAGGGGCAAGAACACCGGGGAGCTGTTTTTT.

The rearrangement joins TRBV19 to TRBJ2-1; D call uncertain. The CDR3 is 12 residues long. CDR1 is LNHDA and CDR2 is SQIVND in the germline V gene (reference sequence). V lost 5 bases and J lost 8, with 10 bases in between. The CDR3 DNA follows: TGTGCCAGTAGTTGGGTGCCGGATGAGCAGTTCTTC. It translates to CASSWVPDEQFF.

This clone has only one observation. The V call is TRBV27, the J call TRBJ2-7; maybe TRBD1 (5 bases). The CDR3 consists of 13 residues. The germline V and J ends were trimmed by 6 bases and 4 bases, with 13 bases remaining between them. Germline assignment: CDR1 MNHEY and CDR2 SMNVEV (reference sequence). The CDR3 here is CASRLLGQYEQYF. CDR3 nucleotides: TGTGCCAGCAGACTTCTTGGACAATACGAGCAGTACTTC.